This TCR beta chain was identified during a study of PD-1 and CTLA-4 blockade in melanoma. Measured with immunoSEQ multiplex PCR; TCRdb has only the in-frame clones, and not every one. The sample contains nearly 30,000 clones, roughly nine tenths of which appear only once. This CDR3 comprises 13 residues. The ends were cut back, 2 bases at V and 4 bases at J, with 10 bases in the middle. Per germline, CDR1 SGDLS and CDR2 YYNGEE. The chain is built from TRBV9 and TRBJ2-7; D is perhaps TRBD1 (7 bases). This specimen was CD8+ T cells from peripheral blood, taken before anti-PD-1 treatment. The sequence was obtained from a human donor with melanoma. CDR3 sequence: CASSVQGGYEQYF. In nucleotides, the CDR3 is TGTGCCAGCAGCGTTCAGGGGGGTTACGAGCAGTACTTC.